The next 11 T cell receptor beta chains were all read from a single sample in a study of T cells in Graves' hyperthyroidism and ophthalmopathy. TCR beta CDR3 sequences were amplified from RNA transcripts. The TCR CDR3 was amplified in a first-round RT-PCR using the HTBI primer set. MiXCR was run by TCRdb on the multiplex PCR reads, yielding one entry per CDR3 protein. The sample consists of around 620,000 distinct CDR3 sequences, approximately 44% of them appearing once. Sequenced sample: peripheral blood or thyroid tissue (not recorded which). These receptors originate from an adult woman with Graves' disease, either hyperthyroidism or ophthalmopathy (not recorded which).

The rearrangement joins TRBV18 to TRBJ2-7; TRBD2 might be the D (6 bases). V was shortened by 2 bases and J by 12 bases, with 23 bases between the two germline ends. CDR1 KGHSH and CDR2 LQKENI come from the germline V gene. The CDR3 has 15 amino acids. The CDR3 DNA reads TGTGCCAGCTCACCAGAGAAGGCGGCTTACGGGAGCTCGTACTTC. It encodes CASSPEKAAYGSSYF.

With respect to this clonotype: This is likely a read error, given that the CDR3 carries no conserved phenylalanine or tryptophan at its end. V usage is TRBV25-1 and J usage is TRBJ1-2; the D gene is possibly TRBD1 (5 bases). The ends were cut back, 4 bases at V and 6 bases at J, with 18 bases in the middle. Germline V gene sequence: CDR1 MGHDK, CDR2 SYGVNS. The CDR3 covers 15 residues. In nucleotides, the CDR3 is TGTGCCAGCAGTGCTGGGCAGCCCTCGGGGGATGGCTACACCTTA. Amino acids: CASSAGQPSGDGYTL.

The J gene is TRBJ2-5, the V gene TRBV5-1; TRBD2 might be the D (5 bases). This CDR3 contains 16 residues. Germline CDR1 SGHRS, CDR2 YFSETQ. Trimming took 0 bases from V and 5 from J, leaving 17 bases between them. The CDR3 loop is CASSLDSGYTGETQYF. Here the CDR3 DNA reads TGCGCCAGCAGCTTGGACTCGGGGTACACCGGGGAGACCCAGTACTTC. The full variable domain, in which reference TRBV5-1 and TRBJ2-5 provide the parts outside the CDR3, is KAGVTQTPRYLIKTRGQQVTLSCSPISGHRSVSWYQQTPGQGLQFLFEYFSETQRNKGNFPGRFSGRQFSNSRSEMNVSTLELGDSALYLCASSLDSGYTGETQYFGPGTRLLVL.

V usage is TRBV20-1 and J usage is TRBJ1-6, with D possibly TRBD1 on 5 matching bases. Germline CDR1 reads DFQATT; CDR2 reads SNEGSKA (reference sequence). This CDR3 contains 16 residues. Trimming removed 0 bases from V and 3 bases from J, with 12 bases in between. The DNA of the CDR3 is TGCAGTGCTAGAGATATGGGACTGAACTATAATTCACCCCTCCACTTT. This gives the protein CSARDMGLNYNSPLHF.

This clonotype has a count of ten or more. The V gene is TRBV7-2, the J gene TRBJ1-2; unclear D gene. The germline V gene has CDR1 SGHTA and CDR2 FQGNSA. The CDR3 has 15 residues. With 5 bases removed from V and 0 bases from J, the gap between germline ends came to 13 bases. The CDR3 DNA follows: TGTGCCAGCAGCCCTGCGGGCTTAGCTAACTATGGCTACACCTTC. Its translation is CASSPAGLANYGYTF.

In DNA, the CDR3 is TGTGCCGGTAGTAAGGGATCGGGTGGCTACACCTTC. It codes for CAGSKGSGGYTF. The chain uses TRBV2 and TRBJ1-2; D call uncertain. CDR1 SNHLY and CDR2 FYNNEI come from the germline V gene. The V end lost 11 bases, the J end lost 7 bases, and 17 bases lay between the germline ends. The CDR3 has 12 amino acids.

V gene TRBV28 combines with J gene TRBJ1-4, with D perhaps matching TRBD1 (5 bases). The V end lost 7 bases, the J end lost 8 bases, and 14 bases lay between the germline ends. This CDR3 is built from 13 residues. Germline assignment: CDR1 MDHEN and CDR2 SYDVKM. The CDR3 sequence is CASNPAGGEKLFF. CDR3 in DNA: TGTGCCAGCAACCCTGCGGGGGGGGAAAAACTGTTTTTT. Full variable domain (outside the CDR3, taken from reference TRBV28 and TRBJ1-4): DVKVTQSSRYLVKRTGEKVFLECVQDMDHENMFWYRQDPGLGLRLIYFSYDVKMKEKGDIPEGYSVSREKKERFSLILESASTNQTSMYLCASNPAGGEKLFFGSGTQLSVL.

This clonotype has at least ten counts. The V gene is TRBV6-5, the J gene TRBJ1-6, with D unresolved. CDR1 MNHEY and CDR2 SVGAGI come from the germline V gene. Trimming left V 5 bases short and J 13 bases short, with 12 bases between. The length of the CDR3 is 12 residues. CDR3 region: CASSREIGPLHF. The CDR3 coding sequence is TGTGCCAGCAGTCGCGAAATTGGTCCCCTCCACTTT.

The rearrangement uses TRBV2 and TRBJ2-1, with TRBD1 identical over 9 bases. Germline lookup yields CDR1 SNHLY and CDR2 FYNNEI. Trimming removed 8 bases from V and 7 bases from J; junction bases left unmatched: 9. The CDR3 is 14 residues long. The CDR3 region is CASGGGTGQNEQFF. The CDR3 region has the DNA TGTGCCAGCGGGGGGGGGACAGGGCAGAATGAGCAGTTCTTC.

This clonotype has at least ten counts. The chain employs TRBV7-9 and TRBJ2-7, with TRBD1 matching over 7 bases. V trimming: 2 bases; J trimming: 4 bases; junction bases outside the gene matches: 5. The germline CDR1 and CDR2 sequences are SEHNR and FQNEAQ (reference sequence). The CDR3 is 14 residues long. CDR3 loop: CASSLWDRGYEQYF. In nucleotides, the CDR3 is TGTGCCAGCAGCTTATGGGACAGAGGATACGAGCAGTACTTC.

The rearrangement joins TRBV2 to TRBJ1-5; D remains ambiguous. CDR3 size: 18 residues. Per germline, CDR1 SNHLY and CDR2 FYNNEI. The germline V and J ends were trimmed by 6 bases and 7 bases, with 28 bases remaining between them. CDR3 amino acids: CASSRTTPGRVGRQPQHF. CDR3 coding DNA: TGTGCCAGCAGCCGAACCACCCCGGGGAGGGTCGGACGCCAGCCCCAGCATTTT.